The 2 T cell receptor beta chains reported below all come from one sample, sequenced in a study of cytomegalovirus exposure and HLA in healthy donors. Researchers ran the PCR with 60 Vbeta and 13 Jbeta primers. TCRdb keeps only in-frame clones here, not all; method: immunoSEQ multiplex PCR. The table shows 90,000 or so clones, with approximately 81% occurring only once. Sequencing was carried out using PBMCs. Receptor source: a woman between 40 and 50 years old in good health and CMV-seronegative.

This clone was observed once. V is TRBV5-1 and J is TRBJ2-3; D gene unclear. This CDR3 contains 15 residues. The germline V gene encodes CDR1 SGHRS and CDR2 YFSETQ. Deletions cut 4 bases from V and 1 base from J, with 13 bases between. This CDR3 reads CASSPSLTRTDTQYF. As DNA, the CDR3 is TGCGCCAGCAGCCCATCCTTGACTCGCACAGATACGCAGTATTTT.

The J gene is TRBJ2-3, the V gene TRBV4-3, with 8 bases identical to TRBD2. The CDR3 spans 16 residues. Germline V gene data show CDR1 as LGHNA and CDR2 as YSLEER. Trimming at V came to 3 bases and at J to 2 bases, leaving 7 bases not matched to a gene. For the CDR3, the DNA is TGCGCCAGCAGCCACGGACTAGCAAGATACACAGATACGCAGTATTTT. It translates to CASSHGLARYTDTQYF.